This T cell receptor beta chain is from a study of CD8+ T cells in alopecia areata. Study context: Treated patients' severity was scored by percentage of affected scalp area.

Treatment in this sample: oral pan-JAK inhibitor, 5-10 mg twice daily. Alopecia areata patients provided lesional scalp punch biopsies and peripheral blood. Sorting from PBMCs produced CD4+ and CD8+ T cells. cDNA serving as the sequencing template came from extracted, reverse transcribed RNA. This table comes from immunoSEQ multiplex PCR, and its TCRdb copy is limited to in-frame clones, with some not included. The sample records roughly 200,000 clones, roughly 50% being singletons. Overall study results and limits: Clonality was higher in lesional than normal scalp, especially in alopecia totalis/universalis.

On this clone: The antigen is unknown.

Germline CDR1 is GTSNPN and CDR2 is SVGIG (reference sequence). This CDR3 has 14 amino acids. Between the trimmed V and J ends, which lost 4 bases and 4 bases, there was a span of 16 bases. The chain carries TRBV30 and TRBJ1-2; TRBD1 might be the D (6 bases). Sequencing was performed on CD8+ T cells sorted from blood, taken at week 24, from a patient treated with tofacitinib. This clonotype originated in a human donor with alopecia areata. CDR3 DNA: TGTGCCTGGACTCCAAGGGGGGACCTCTATGGCTACACCTTC. This sequence encodes CAWTPRGDLYGYTF.